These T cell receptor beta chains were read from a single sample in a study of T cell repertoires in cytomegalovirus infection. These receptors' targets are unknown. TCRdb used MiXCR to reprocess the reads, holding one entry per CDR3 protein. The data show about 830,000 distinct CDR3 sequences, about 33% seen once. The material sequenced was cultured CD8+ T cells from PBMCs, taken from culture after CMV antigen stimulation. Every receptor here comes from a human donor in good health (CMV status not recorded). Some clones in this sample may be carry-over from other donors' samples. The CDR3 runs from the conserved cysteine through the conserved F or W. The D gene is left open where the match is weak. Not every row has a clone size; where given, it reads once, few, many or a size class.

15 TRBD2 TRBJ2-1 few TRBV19 TGTGCCAGTAGTCCGGGACTACCCTGGGGAAATGAGCAGTTCTTC CASSPGLPWGNEQFF
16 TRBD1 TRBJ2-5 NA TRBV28 TGTGCCAGCAGTACGCGGTGGGACAGATTTAAAGAGACCCAGTACTTC CASSTRWDRFKETQYF
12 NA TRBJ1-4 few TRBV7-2 TGTGCCAGCAGTCGGGCAGGGGAAAAACTGTTTTTT CASSRAGEKLFF
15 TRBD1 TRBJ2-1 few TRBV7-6 TGTGCCAGCAGCTCTCGGACAGGGCTAGGCAATGAGCAGTTCTTC CASSSRTGLGNEQFF
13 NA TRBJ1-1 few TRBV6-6 TGTGCCAGCAGTAATCCAGAGAACACTGAAGCTTTCTTT CASSNPENTEAFF
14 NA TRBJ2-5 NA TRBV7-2 TGTGCCAGCAGCTTAAATGGGGGCGAAGAGACCCAGTACTTC CASSLNGGEETQYF
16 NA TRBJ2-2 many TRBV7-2 TGTGCCAGCAGCCAAGGTTGGGGGATTAGAGGCGGGGAGCTGTTTTTT CASSQGWGIRGGELFF
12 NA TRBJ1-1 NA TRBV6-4 TGTGCCAGCAGTGGACAGTACACTGAAGCTTTCTTT CASSGQYTEAFF
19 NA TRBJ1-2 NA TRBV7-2 TGTGCCAGCAGCCTCCCTTTGCAGGGGAGGATCCTAAGGGACTATGGCTACACCTTC CASSLPLQGRILRDYGYTF
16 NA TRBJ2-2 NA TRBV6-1 TGTGCCAGCAGAGAAGCCGACAGGTGGATAGCCGGGGAGCTGTTTTTT CASREADRWIAGELFF
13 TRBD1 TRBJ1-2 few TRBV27 TGTGCCAGCAGTTTCACAGGGGGCGATGGCTACACCTTC CASSFTGGDGYTF
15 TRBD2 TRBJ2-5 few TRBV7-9 TGTGCCAGCAGCCCCAGCCCTAGCGGGGAAGAGACCCAGTACTTC CASSPSPSGEETQYF
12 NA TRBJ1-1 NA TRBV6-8 TGTGGCAGCAGCCGGGGGCGGACTGAAGCTTTCTTT CGSSRGRTEAFF
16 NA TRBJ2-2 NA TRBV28 TGTGCCAGCAGCTCTATGAGGGGCCTGAACACCGGGGAGCTGTTTTTT CASSSMRGLNTGELFF
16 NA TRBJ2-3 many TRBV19 TGTGCCAGCCAATCGCTTGAAGGACGGCCTGGAGATACGCAGTATTTT CASQSLEGRPGDTQYF
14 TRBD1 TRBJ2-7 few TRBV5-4 TGTGCCAGCACCTCCGGGACAGGCTCCTACGAGCAGTACTTC CASTSGTGSYEQYF
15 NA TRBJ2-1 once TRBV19 TGTGCCAGTAGACAAAATGGCTTCGCGGTCAATGAGCAGTTCTTC CASRQNGFAVNEQFF
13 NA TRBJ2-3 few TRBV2 TGTGCCAGCCTGGACGGATACACAGATACGCAGTATTTT CASLDGYTDTQYF
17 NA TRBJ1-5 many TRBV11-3 TGTGCCAGCAGCCCCCCGACACAATATAATAGCAATCAGCCCCAGCATTTT CASSPPTQYNSNQPQHF
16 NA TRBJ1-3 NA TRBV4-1 TGCGCCAGCAGCCAAGATTTTGGAGGTGCTGGAAACACCATATATTTT CASSQDFGGAGNTIYF
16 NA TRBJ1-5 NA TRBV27 TGTGCCAGCAGTTCAAGGAGGGGAACAAGCAATCAGCCCCAGCATTTT CASSSRRGTSNQPQHF
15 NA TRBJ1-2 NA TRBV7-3 TGTGCCAGCAGCTTCGGAGAGATCCATAACTATGGCTACACCTTC CASSFGEIHNYGYTF
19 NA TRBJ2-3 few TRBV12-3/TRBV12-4 TGTGCCAGCAGTTCCAAAATCTCCCTCCCTAAATCCAGGACAGATACGCAGTATTTT CASSSKISLPKSRTDTQYF
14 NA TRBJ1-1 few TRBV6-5 TGTGCCAGCAGTTACTTCGGACAGAACACTGAAGCTTTCTTT CASSYFGQNTEAFF
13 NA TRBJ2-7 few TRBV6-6 TGTGCCAGCAGTTTAGGGGCGGACGACGAGCAGTACTTC CASSLGADDEQYF
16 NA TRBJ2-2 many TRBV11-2 TGTGCCAGCAGCTTTTATGAAGGGTTGCAGACCGGGGAGCTGTTTTTT CASSFYEGLQTGELFF
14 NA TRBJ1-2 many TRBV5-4 TGTGCCAGCAGAAAAGACAAACCAAACTATGGCTACACCTTC CASRKDKPNYGYTF
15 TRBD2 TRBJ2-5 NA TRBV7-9 TGTGCCAGCAGCACCTCGGGGGGGGCTAAGGAGACCCAGTACTTC CASSTSGGAKETQYF
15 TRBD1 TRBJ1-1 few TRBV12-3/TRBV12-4 TGTGCCAGCAGGGACAGGGGGCACGGGAACACTGAAGCTTTCTTT CASRDRGHGNTEAFF
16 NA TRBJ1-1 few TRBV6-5 TGTGCCAGCAGTTACTCGATTGGTAGGGAATACACTGAAGCTTTCTTT CASSYSIGREYTEAFF
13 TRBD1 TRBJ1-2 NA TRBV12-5 TGTGCTAGTGGTTTGAGACAGGGAAATGGCTACACCTTC CASGLRQGNGYTF
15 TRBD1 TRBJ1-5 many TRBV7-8 TGTGCCAGCAGCTCCCGGGACAGGGGATTTTCGCCCCAGCATTTT CASSSRDRGFSPQHF
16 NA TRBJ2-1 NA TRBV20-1 TGCAGTGCTAGTGTACCGGGGATTCGCTACTACAATGAGCAGTTCTTC CSASVPGIRYYNEQFF
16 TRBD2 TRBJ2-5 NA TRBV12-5 TGTGCTAGTGCCCCGGGACTAGCGGGGCCCCAAGAGACCCAGTACTTC CASAPGLAGPQETQYF
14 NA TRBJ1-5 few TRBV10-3 TGTGCCACGGCCGGGACATCCACTAATCAGCCCCAGCATTTT CATAGTSTNQPQHF
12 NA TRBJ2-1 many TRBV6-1 TGTGCCAGTTTCGACAGCTACAATGAGCAGTTCTTC CASFDSYNEQFF
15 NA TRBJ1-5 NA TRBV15 TGTGCCACCAGCAGAGATCTCGGGGAGTCTCAGCCCCAGCATTTT CATSRDLGESQPQHF
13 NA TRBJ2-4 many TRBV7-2 TGTGCCAGCAGCGCCGCCGGGAAGAACATTCAGTACTTC CASSAAGKNIQYF
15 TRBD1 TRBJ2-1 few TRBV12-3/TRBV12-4 TGTGCCAGCAGTTTCTGGGACAGGTATACTAATGAGCAGTTCTTC CASSFWDRYTNEQFF
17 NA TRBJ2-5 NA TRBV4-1 TGCGCCAGCAGCCAAGCTCTGGGGGAAGGGGCGTGGGAGACCCAGTACTTC CASSQALGEGAWETQYF
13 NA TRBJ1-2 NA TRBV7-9 TGTGCCTGCCGCTCCCCTCTAACACGGGGCTACACCTTC CACRSPLTRGYTF
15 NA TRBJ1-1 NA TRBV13 TGTGCCAGCAGCTTTCGTACCAACGGGGACACTGAAGCTTTCTTT CASSFRTNGDTEAFF
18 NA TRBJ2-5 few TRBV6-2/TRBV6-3 TGTGCCAGCAGTTACCGGGTGGTTTCTGACAAGATAGATGGGACCCAGTACTTC CASSYRVVSDKIDGTQYF
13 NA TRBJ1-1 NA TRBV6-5 TGTGCCAGCGCGATAGACAGAAACACTGAAGCTTTCTTT CASAIDRNTEAFF
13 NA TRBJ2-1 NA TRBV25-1 TGTGCCAGCAGTGAGGGACTGCGGAATGAGCAGTTCTTC CASSEGLRNEQFF
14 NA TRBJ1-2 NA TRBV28 TGTGCCAGCAGTTTGCAGGGACCGGCATATGGCTACACCTTC CASSLQGPAYGYTF
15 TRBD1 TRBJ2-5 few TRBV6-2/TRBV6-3 TGTGCCAGCAGTTACCGGGACAGGGGGCTAGAGACCCAGTACTTC CASSYRDRGLETQYF
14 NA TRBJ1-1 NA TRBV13 TGTGCCAGCAAGGAACAAGGGGGGAACACTGAAGCTTTCTTT CASKEQGGNTEAFF
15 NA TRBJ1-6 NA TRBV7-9 TGTGCCAGCAGCTTAGTGGGGGGAAGGTATTCACCCCTCCACTTT CASSLVGGRYSPLHF
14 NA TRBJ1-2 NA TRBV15 TGTGCCACGGCTGATAGCAGAGGGTGGTATGGCTACACCTTC CATADSRGWYGYTF
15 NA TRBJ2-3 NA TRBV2 TGTGCCAGCAGTGAAGCATCGACTAGGAAAGATACGCAGTATTTT CASSEASTRKDTQYF
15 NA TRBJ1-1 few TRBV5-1 TGCGCCAGCAGCTTGGAGACAGCCATGAACACTGAAGCTTTCTTT CASSLETAMNTEAFF
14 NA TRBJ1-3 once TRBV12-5 TGTGCTAGTGGTTTTCTAGAGGAGGGAAACACCATATATTTT CASGFLEEGNTIYF